The source of this TCR beta chain is a study of blood T cell repertoires in COVID-19 (TCRdb year 2020). General notes on the study: Samples from collaborators originated in the United States, Italy and Spain and spanned both the acute and convalescent phases of COVID-19. The prospective study material was composed of cDNA or gDNA derived from T cells, B-cell-depleted T cells, or PBMCs. The dataset comprised deeply sampled blood TCRbeta repertoires from subjects exposed to, actively infected with, or recovered from COVID-19. A freely available public database, intended as a resource for researchers studying the immune response to SARS-CoV-2, is where the repertoires were released. The samples were drawn from two sources: the first 160 participants of the ongoing ImmuneRACE study, and 1,000 to 1,500 subjects contributed by 6 global collaborators. Sample metadata almost always included a de-identified subject ID, COVID-19 status, age in years and sex. Where available, HLA class I and class II types were taken from metadata supplied by the sample provider and were not determined by assay-based typing. Study-wide findings and limitations: How much clinical and demographic metadata was included differed by source and by participant, and the metadata was provided uncurated.

Whole blood was collected in K2EDTA tubes by collaborating institutions according to the institutions' own protocols. Collaborator samples were shipped for TCRbeta analysis as frozen whole blood, isolated PBMCs, or DNA extracted from either sample type. TCRbeta CDR3 regions were amplified from genomic DNA by means of the immunoSEQ Assay, a bias-controlled multiplex PCR. Per the original workflow: Within the assay, amplification of reference gene primers was used to estimate how many nucleated cells each sample contained. Sequence reads were collapsed and filtered to measure the absolute abundance of every unique TCRbeta CDR3 rearrangement. For each sample, productive Simpson clonality was calculated by taking the square root of Simpson's diversity index across productive rearrangements. The table was pulled from immuneACCESS by TCRdb, which kept in-frame rearrangements only. Such tables lose some clones; where checked, under half of the loss comes from unresolved V genes, and the rest has no known cause. D and trimming were read from the DNA, whereas the V and J calls and clone size are those reported in that table. Present in this sample are around 250,000 clones, roughly 90% of which were seen just once. The top ten constitute 6.2% of the sample.

V was cut back by 1 base and J by 5 bases, leaving a gap of 12 bases between them. Counted from cysteine to phenylalanine, this CDR3 has 15 amino acids. Only the CDR3 part of the read is kept: 45 bases, read in frame from the first base. The germline V gene encodes CDR1 SGHVS and CDR2 FQNEAQ. Only one count was recorded for this clone. Its cognate antigen has yet to be identified. The input lacks base qualities; no much larger clone sits a single base away. This TCR derives from a man aged 60-69 years with acute or convalescent COVID-19. Material for sequencing was peripheral blood. The rearranged segments are TRBV7-8 and TRBJ2-1, with a tentative D gene TRBD2 over 6 matching bases. The CDR3 corresponds to CASSLVPSDHNEQFF. The bases read TGTGCCAGCAGCTTAGTGCCTAGCGACCACAATGAGCAGTTCTTC. Extended through the reference TRBV7-8 and TRBJ2-1 proteins, this CDR3 yields the full variable domain: GAGVSQSPRYKVAKRGQDVALRCDPISGHVSLFWYQQALGQGPEFLTYFQNEAQLDKSGLPSDRFFAERPEGSVSTLKIQRTQQEDSAVYLCASSLVPSDHNEQFFGPGTRLTVL.